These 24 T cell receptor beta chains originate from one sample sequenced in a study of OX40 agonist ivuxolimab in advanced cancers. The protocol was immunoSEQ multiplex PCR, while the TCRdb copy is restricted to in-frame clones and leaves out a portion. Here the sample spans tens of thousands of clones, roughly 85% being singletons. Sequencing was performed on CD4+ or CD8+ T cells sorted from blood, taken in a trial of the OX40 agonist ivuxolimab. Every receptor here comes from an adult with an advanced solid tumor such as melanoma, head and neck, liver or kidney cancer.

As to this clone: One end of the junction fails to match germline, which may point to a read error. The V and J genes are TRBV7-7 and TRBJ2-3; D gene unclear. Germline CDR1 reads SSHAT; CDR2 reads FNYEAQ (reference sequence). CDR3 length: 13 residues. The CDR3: CASSTMAADTQYF. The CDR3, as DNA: TGTGCTAGCAGTACGATGGCGGCAGATACGCAGTATTTT.

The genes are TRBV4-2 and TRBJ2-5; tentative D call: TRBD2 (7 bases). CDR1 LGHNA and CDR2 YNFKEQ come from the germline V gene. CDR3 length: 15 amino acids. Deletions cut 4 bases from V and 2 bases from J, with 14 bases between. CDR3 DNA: TGTGCCAGCAGCCTAGGGGAGGGGGGTCAAGAGACCCAGTACTTC. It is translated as CASSLGEGGQETQYF.

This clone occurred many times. This CDR3 is CASSPQGNNSPLHF. The CDR3 coding sequence is TGTGCCAGCAGCCCACAGGGGAATAATTCACCCCTCCACTTT. The chain links TRBV5-6 to TRBJ1-6, with 7 bases fitting TRBD1. The V gene end was trimmed by 4 bases and the J gene end by 5 bases; junction bases not matched to a gene: 3. This CDR3 is 14 amino acids long. Germline V gene data show CDR1 as SGHDT and CDR2 as YYEEEE.

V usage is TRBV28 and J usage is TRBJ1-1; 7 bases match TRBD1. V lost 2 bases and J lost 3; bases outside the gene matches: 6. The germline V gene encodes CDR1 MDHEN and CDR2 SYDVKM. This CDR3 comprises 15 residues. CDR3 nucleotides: TGTGCCAGCAGTTTAGCGACAGGGATATACACTGAAGCTTTCTTT. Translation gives CASSLATGIYTEAFF.

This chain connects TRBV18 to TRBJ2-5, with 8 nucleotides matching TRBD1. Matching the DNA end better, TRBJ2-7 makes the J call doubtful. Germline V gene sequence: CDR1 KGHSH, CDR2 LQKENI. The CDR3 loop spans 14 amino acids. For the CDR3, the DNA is TGTGCCAGCTCATCTGGGCAGGGGGCCGACGAGCAGTACTTC. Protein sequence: CASSSGQGADEQYF.

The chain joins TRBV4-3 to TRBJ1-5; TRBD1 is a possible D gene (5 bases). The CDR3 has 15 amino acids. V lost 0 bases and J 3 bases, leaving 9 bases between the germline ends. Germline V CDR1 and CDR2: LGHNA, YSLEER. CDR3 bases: TGCGCCAGCAGCCAAGATCGGGGCCCCAATCAGCCCCAGCATTTT. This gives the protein CASSQDRGPNQPQHF.

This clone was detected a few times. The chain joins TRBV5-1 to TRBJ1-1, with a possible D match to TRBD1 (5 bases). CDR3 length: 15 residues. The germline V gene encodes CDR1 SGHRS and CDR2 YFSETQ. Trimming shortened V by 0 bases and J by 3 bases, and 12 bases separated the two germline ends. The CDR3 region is CASSLGGEWDTEAFF. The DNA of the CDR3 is TGCGCCAGCAGCTTGGGAGGGGAATGGGACACTGAAGCTTTCTTT.

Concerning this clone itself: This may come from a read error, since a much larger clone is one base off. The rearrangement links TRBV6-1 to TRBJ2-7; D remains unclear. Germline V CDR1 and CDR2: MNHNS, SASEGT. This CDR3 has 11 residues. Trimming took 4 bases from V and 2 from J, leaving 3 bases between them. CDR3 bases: TGTGCCAGCAGTGGTGCCTACGAGCAGTACTTC. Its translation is CASSGAYEQYF.

The CDR3 reads CASRRPQGMNTEAFF. The CDR3 coding sequence is TGCGCCAGCAGAAGACCACAGGGCATGAACACTGAAGCTTTCTTT. The chain employs TRBV10-2 and TRBJ1-1; D might be TRBD1 (6 bases). Germline V gives CDR1 WSHSY, CDR2 SAAADI. Trimming removed 6 bases from V and 0 bases from J, with 14 bases in between. The CDR3 contains 15 residues.

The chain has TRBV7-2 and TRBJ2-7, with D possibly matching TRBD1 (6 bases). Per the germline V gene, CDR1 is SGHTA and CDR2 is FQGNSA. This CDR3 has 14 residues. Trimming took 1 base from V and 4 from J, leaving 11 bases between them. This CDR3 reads CASSLGRGAYEQYF. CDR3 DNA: TGTGCCAGCAGCTTAGGCAGGGGAGCTTACGAGCAGTACTTC.

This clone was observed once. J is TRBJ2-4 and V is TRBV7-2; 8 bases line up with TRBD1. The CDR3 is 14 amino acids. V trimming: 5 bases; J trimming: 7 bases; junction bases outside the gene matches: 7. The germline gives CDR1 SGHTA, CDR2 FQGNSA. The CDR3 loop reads CASSPGQGGNIQYF. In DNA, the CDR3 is TGTGCCAGCAGCCCCGGACAGGGAGGCAACATTCAGTACTTC.

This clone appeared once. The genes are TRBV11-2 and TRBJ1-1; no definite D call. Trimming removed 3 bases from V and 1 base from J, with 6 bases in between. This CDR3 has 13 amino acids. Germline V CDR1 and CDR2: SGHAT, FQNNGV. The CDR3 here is CASSLRENTEAFF. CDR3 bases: TGTGCCAGCAGCTTGCGGGAGAACACTGAAGCTTTCTTT.

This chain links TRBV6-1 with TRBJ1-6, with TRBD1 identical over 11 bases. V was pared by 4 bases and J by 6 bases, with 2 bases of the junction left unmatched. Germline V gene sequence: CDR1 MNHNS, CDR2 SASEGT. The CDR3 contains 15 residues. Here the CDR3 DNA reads TGTGCCAGCAGTGGGGGGACAGGGGGTAATTCACCCCTCCACTTT. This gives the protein CASSGGTGGNSPLHF.

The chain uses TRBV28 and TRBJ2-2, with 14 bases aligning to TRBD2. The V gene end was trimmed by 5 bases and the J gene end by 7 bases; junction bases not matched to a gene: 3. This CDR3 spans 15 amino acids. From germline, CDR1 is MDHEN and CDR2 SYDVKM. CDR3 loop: CASSGTSGGVGELFF. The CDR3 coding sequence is TGTGCCAGCAGTGGGACTAGCGGGGGAGTCGGGGAGCTGTTTTTT. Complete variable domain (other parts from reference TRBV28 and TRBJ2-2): DVKVTQSSRYLVKRTGEKVFLECVQDMDHENMFWYRQDPGLGLRLIYFSYDVKMKEKGDIPEGYSVSREKKERFSLILESASTNQTSMYLCASSGTSGGVGELFFGEGSRLTVL.

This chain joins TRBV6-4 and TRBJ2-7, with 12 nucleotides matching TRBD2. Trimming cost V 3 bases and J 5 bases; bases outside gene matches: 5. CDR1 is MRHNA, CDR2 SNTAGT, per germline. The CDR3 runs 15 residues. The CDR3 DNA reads TGTGCCAGCAGTGAACGGCCTAGCGGGAGGGACGAGCAGTACTTC. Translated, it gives CASSERPSGRDEQYF.

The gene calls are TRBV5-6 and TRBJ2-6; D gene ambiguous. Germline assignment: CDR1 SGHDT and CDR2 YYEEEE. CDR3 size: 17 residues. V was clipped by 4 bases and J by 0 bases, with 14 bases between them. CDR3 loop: CASSPKSSSSGANVLTF. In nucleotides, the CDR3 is TGTGCCAGCAGCCCAAAATCAAGTTCCTCTGGGGCCAACGTCCTGACTTTC.

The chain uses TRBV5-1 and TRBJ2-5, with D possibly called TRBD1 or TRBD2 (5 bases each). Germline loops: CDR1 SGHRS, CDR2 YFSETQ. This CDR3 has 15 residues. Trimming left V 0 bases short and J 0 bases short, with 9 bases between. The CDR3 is CASSLVGRYQETQYF. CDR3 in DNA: TGCGCCAGCAGCTTGGTGGGACGGTACCAAGAGACCCAGTACTTC.

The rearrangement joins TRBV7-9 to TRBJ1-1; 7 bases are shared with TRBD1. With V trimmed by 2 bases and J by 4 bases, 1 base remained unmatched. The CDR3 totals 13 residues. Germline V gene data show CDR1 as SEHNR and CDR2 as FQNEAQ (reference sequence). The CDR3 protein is CASSLYRGTEAFF. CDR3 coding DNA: TGTGCCAGCAGCTTATACAGGGGCACTGAAGCTTTCTTT.

CDR3 coding DNA: TGTGCCAGTAGTATAGATCGAGGCGGCTACACCTTC. The encoded protein is CASSIDRGGYTF. V is TRBV19 and J is TRBJ1-2; no firm D call. Between the trimmed V and J ends, which lost 0 bases and 8 bases, there was a span of 7 bases. This CDR3 has 12 amino acids. Looked up from germline, CDR1 is LNHDA and CDR2 is SQIVND (reference sequence). Filled out from reference TRBV19 and TRBJ1-2, the complete variable domain reads DGGITQSPKYLFRKEGQNVTLSCEQNLNHDAMYWYRQDPGQGLRLIYYSQIVNDFQKGDIAEGYSVSREKKESFPLTVTSAQKNPTAFYLCASSIDRGGYTFGSGTRLTVV.

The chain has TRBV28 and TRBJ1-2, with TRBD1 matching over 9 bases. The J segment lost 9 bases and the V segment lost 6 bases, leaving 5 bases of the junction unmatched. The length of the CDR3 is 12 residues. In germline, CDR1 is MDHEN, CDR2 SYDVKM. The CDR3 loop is CASSRDRVSYTF. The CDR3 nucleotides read TGTGCCAGCAGCCGGGACAGGGTCAGCTACACCTTC.

The CDR3: CASTRGQGENQPQHF. CDR3 in DNA: TGTGCCAGCACCCGGGGACAGGGAGAGAATCAGCCCCAGCATTTT. The V gene is TRBV6-6, the J gene TRBJ1-5; TRBD1 matches at 9 bases. Germline V CDR1 and CDR2: MNHNY, SVGAGI (reference sequence). The ends lost 7 bases at V and 4 bases at J; junction bases unmatched: 8. CDR3 length: 15 residues.

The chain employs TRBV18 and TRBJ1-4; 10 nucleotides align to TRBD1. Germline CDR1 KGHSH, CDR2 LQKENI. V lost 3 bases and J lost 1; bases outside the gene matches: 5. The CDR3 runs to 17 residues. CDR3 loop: CASSPGQGSGTNEKLFF. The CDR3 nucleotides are TGTGCCAGCTCACCGGGACAGGGGAGCGGAACTAATGAAAAACTGTTTTTT.

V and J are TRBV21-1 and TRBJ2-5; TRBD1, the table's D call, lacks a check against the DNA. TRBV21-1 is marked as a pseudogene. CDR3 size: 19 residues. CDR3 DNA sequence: TGTGCCAGCAGCAAAGGTGAAAGGACCGGGACACCCGGCGTTGAGACCCAGTACTTC. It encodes CASSKGERTGTPGVETQYF.

Written as DNA, the CDR3 is TGTGCCAGCAGTTTCAACCGCAATGAGCAGTTCTTC. Residues: CASSFNRNEQFF. The V and J genes are TRBV28 and TRBJ2-1; D gene uncertain. V dropped 3 bases and J dropped 6 bases, with 6 bases sitting between them. Per the germline V gene, CDR1 is MDHEN and CDR2 is SYDVKM. This CDR3 comprises 12 residues.